The next 26 T cell receptor beta chains were all read from a single sample in a study of graft-versus-host responses after intestinal transplantation. Intraepithelial lymphocytes and lamina propria lymphocytes were released through processing of graft tissue. Clones were sequenced by immunoSEQ multiplex PCR, and TCRdb holds only the in-frame ones, with some missing. The data show 15,000 to 20,000 clones, roughly 80% seen once. Sequences were derived from ileum tissue, sampled around 580 days after intestinal transplantation. Every receptor here comes from a human patient who received an intestinal transplant, so some T cells may come from the graft donor.

Concerning this clone itself: The junction does not match germline at one end; this may be a read error. This specimen includes other DNA sequences encoding the same CDR3. J is TRBJ2-1 and V is TRBV9; TRBD2 matches at 7 bases. This CDR3 spans 15 amino acids. Germline values: CDR1 SGDLS, CDR2 YYNGEE. CDR3 coding DNA: TGTGCCAGCAGCGTAGACGGCGGGGGAAACAACGAGCAGTTCTTC. Residues: CASSVDGGGNNEQFF. Variable domain in full (rest from reference TRBV9 and TRBJ2-1): DSGVTQTPKHLITATGQRVTLRCSPRSGDLSVYWYQQSLDQGLQFLIQYYNGEERAKGNILERFSAQQFPDLHSELNLSSLELGDSALYFCASSVDGGGNNEQFFGPGTRLTVL.

The chain combines TRBV13 with TRBJ1-2; D is unresolved. Germline V gives CDR1 PRHDT, CDR2 FYEKMQ (reference sequence). The CDR3 is 13 amino acids. Trimming cost V 3 bases and J 8 bases, with 13 bases left between them. The CDR3 sequence: CASSLKINGGYTF. CDR3 sequence (DNA): TGTGCCAGCAGCTTGAAGATAAACGGCGGCTACACCTTC.

J is TRBJ1-1 and V is TRBV4-1; D ambiguous. The CDR3 extends over 11 amino acids. V was clipped by 1 base and J by 4 bases, with 1 base between them. Per the germline V gene, CDR1 is MGHRA and CDR2 is YSYEKL. The CDR3 bases are TGCGCCAGCAGCCAAGCCACTGAAGCTTTCTTT. Protein sequence: CASSQATEAFF.

The chain links TRBV15 to TRBJ2-5; D is ambiguous. Between the trimmed V and J ends, which lost 4 bases and 4 bases, there was a span of 10 bases. CDR1 and CDR2 from the germline V gene are LNHNV and YYDKDF (reference sequence). The CDR3 covers 13 residues. The CDR3 is CATSTVGRETQYF. CDR3 in DNA: TGTGCCACCAGCACGGTTGGGCGAGAGACCCAGTACTTC. Full variable domain (missing parts from reference TRBV15 and TRBJ2-5): DAMVIQNPRYQVTQFGKPVTLSCSQTLNHNVMYWYQQKSSQAPKLLFHYYDKDFNNEADTPDNFQSRRPNTSFCFLDIRSPGLGDTAMYLCATSTVGRETQYFGPGTRLLVL.

This clone has only a few counts. This chain connects TRBV19 to TRBJ1-3, with 9 bases aligning to TRBD1. This CDR3 is 15 amino acids long. V dropped 6 bases and J dropped 2; count of bases not matched to a gene: 5. Germline values: CDR1 LNHDA, CDR2 SQIVND (reference sequence). The CDR3 sequence is CASSRRDRAGNTIYF. The CDR3 bases are TGTGCCAGTAGCAGACGGGACAGGGCTGGAAACACCATATATTTT.

V and J are TRBV7-8 and TRBJ2-3, with TRBD2 identical over 13 bases. The CDR3 runs to 15 residues. V lost 5 bases to trimming and J lost 5 bases; unmatched junction nucleotides: 4. Germline CDR1 and CDR2: SGHVS and FQNEAQ. CDR3 nucleotides: TGTGCCAGCAGCACCACTAGCGGGGGGGTAGATACGCAGTATTTT. It codes for CASSTTSGGVDTQYF.

The rearrangement uses TRBV9 and TRBJ2-1; 9 bases are a match to TRBD2. CDR1 and CDR2 from the germline V gene are SGDLS and YYNGEE. The CDR3 is made up of 16 amino acids. The V and J ends lost 3 bases and 0 bases, in that order; junction bases with no gene match: 4. The CDR3 is CASSASGVSSYNEQFF. The CDR3 region has the DNA TGTGCCAGCAGCGCTAGCGGGGTTAGCTCCTACAATGAGCAGTTCTTC.

V and J are TRBV9 and TRBJ2-2, with TRBD1 as a possible D gene (6 bases). The length of the CDR3 is 16 residues. The germline gives CDR1 SGDLS, CDR2 YYNGEE. V lost 3 bases and J 2 bases, leaving 14 bases between the germline ends. DNA for the CDR3: TGTGCCAGCAGCGACACCGGGACAAGTAACACCGGGGAGCTGTTTTTT. Its translation: CASSDTGTSNTGELFF.

The chain carries TRBV6-1 and TRBJ1-1, with D possibly matching TRBD1 (6 bases). The V end lost 11 bases, the J end lost 1 base, and 17 bases lay between the germline ends. From germline, CDR1 is MNHNS and CDR2 SASEGT. The CDR3 is 14 amino acids. The CDR3 is CAGQYRDTNTEAFF. Here the CDR3 DNA reads TGTGCCGGTCAATACAGGGATACGAACACTGAAGCTTTCTTT.

This chain joins TRBV14 and TRBJ2-2, with unresolved D. CDR1 is SGHDN and CDR2 is FVKESK in the germline V gene. This CDR3 has 14 residues. V was pared by 4 bases and J by 4 bases, with 10 bases between. The CDR3 loop is CASSLGWRTGELFF. As DNA, the CDR3 is TGTGCCAGCAGCCTTGGGTGGCGCACCGGGGAGCTGTTTTTT.

J is TRBJ2-5 and V is TRBV7-9; the D call may be TRBD1 or TRBD2 (5 bases each). The CDR3 has 15 residues. Germline lookup yields CDR1 SEHNR and CDR2 FQNEAQ (reference sequence). V lost 2 bases, J lost 0 bases, and 10 bases lay in between. The CDR3 spells CASSLRDGYQETQYF. Written as DNA, the CDR3 is TGTGCCAGCAGCTTAAGGGACGGGTACCAAGAGACCCAGTACTTC.

This chain joins TRBV6-1 and TRBJ1-5, with 8 positions matching TRBD1. The CDR3 has 17 residues. The V gene's germline CDR1 is MNHNS and CDR2 SASEGT. V was clipped by 0 bases and J by 2 bases; unmatched bases: 6. The CDR3 region has the DNA TGTGCCAGCAGTGAAGCATCGACGGGACAGGGCAATCAGCCCCAGCATTTT. This encodes CASSEASTGQGNQPQHF.

The chain recombines TRBV6-1 with TRBJ2-5, with D tentatively TRBD1 or TRBD2 (5 bases each). This CDR3 spans 13 amino acids. The V and J ends lost 6 bases and 2 bases respectively, with 10 bases between them. Germline values: CDR1 MNHNS, CDR2 SASEGT. The CDR3 DNA reads TGTGCCAGCAGACCGGGACCGCAAGAGACCCAGTACTTC. It specifies CASRPGPQETQYF.

The V call is TRBV10-3, the J call TRBJ2-1, with a tentative D call TRBD2 (7 bases). The CDR3 runs 13 residues. V was cut by 6 bases and J by 5 bases, with 11 bases left in between. Germline V CDR1 and CDR2: ENHRY, SYGVKD. CDR3 amino acids: CAIRAGAHNEQFF. The CDR3 DNA is TGTGCCATCAGGGCGGGGGCCCACAATGAGCAGTTCTTC.

The gene calls are TRBV25-1 and TRBJ1-2; maybe TRBD1 (5 bases). The CDR3 spans 14 residues. Germline CDR1 MGHDK, CDR2 SYGVNS. Deletions cut 7 bases from V and 7 bases from J, with 19 bases between. The CDR3 DNA reads as TGTGCCAGCACCCTCGGGCCGGGGGAAAGTGGCTACACCTTC. It is translated as CASTLGPGESGYTF.

The chain links TRBV27 to TRBJ2-2; 9 nucleotides match TRBD2. After removal of 3 bases from V and 5 bases from J, the junction contained 7 bases not matched to a gene. This CDR3 has 16 residues. CDR1 is MNHEY, CDR2 SMNVEV, per germline (reference sequence). The CDR3 is CASSLAGTSPTGELFF. The CDR3 bases are TGTGCCAGCAGTTTGGCCGGGACTAGCCCTACCGGGGAGCTGTTTTTT.

J is TRBJ1-2 and V is TRBV29-1, with D unclear. This CDR3 has 14 residues. V was shortened by 6 bases and J by 5 bases, with 19 bases between the two germline ends. Germline CDR1 reads SQVTM; CDR2 reads ANQGSEA. The CDR3: CSVLAGARIYGYTF. CDR3 DNA sequence: TGCAGCGTCCTAGCCGGCGCCCGAATATATGGCTACACCTTC.

The V and J genes are TRBV29-1 and TRBJ2-5; D is tentatively TRBD1 or TRBD2 (5 bases each). Trimming cost V 1 base and J 0 bases, with 6 bases left between them. Germline V gene sequence: CDR1 SQVTM, CDR2 ANQGSEA. The CDR3 runs 13 residues. The CDR3 loop reads CSVEGGYQETQYF. For the CDR3, the DNA is TGCAGCGTTGAAGGGGGGTACCAAGAGACCCAGTACTTC.

This rearrangement joins TRBV15 to TRBJ1-1; D gene unclear. The CDR3 is made up of 12 amino acids. The ends were cut back, 4 bases at V and 10 bases at J, with 13 bases in the middle. Germline V gene sequence: CDR1 LNHNV, CDR2 YYDKDF (reference sequence). The CDR3 DNA reads as TGTGCCACCAGCAATCTGGGGTTTGGAGCTTTCTTT. Translated, it gives CATSNLGFGAFF.

This clone was recorded a few times. The genes are TRBV6-5 and TRBJ2-1, with D perhaps matching TRBD2 (6 bases). Trimming cost V 0 bases and J 0 bases, with 6 bases left between them. Germline loops: CDR1 MNHEY, CDR2 SVGAGI. The CDR3 has 15 residues. CDR3 sequence (DNA): TGTGCCAGCAGTTACTCGCGGGGCTCCTACAATGAGCAGTTCTTC. Residues: CASSYSRGSYNEQFF.

This clone was detected once. The V call is TRBV19, the J call TRBJ2-2; D is undetermined. From germline, CDR1 is LNHDA and CDR2 SQIVND (reference sequence). The CDR3 spans 13 residues. V dropped 9 bases and J dropped 4 bases, with 12 bases sitting between them. The CDR3 DNA sequence: TGTGCCAGACGGACGACCGGCACCGGGGAGCTGTTTTTT. Protein: CARRTTGTGELFF.

V is TRBV6-6 and J is TRBJ1-2; D call uncertain. Germline V gene data show CDR1 as MNHNY and CDR2 as SVGAGI (reference sequence). The CDR3 length is 14 residues. V dropped 2 bases and J dropped 0 bases, with 7 bases sitting between them. CDR3 nucleotide sequence: TGTGCCAGCAGTTACAGGGTCGCTAACTATGGCTACACCTTC. Protein sequence: CASSYRVANYGYTF.

This chain uses TRBV18 with TRBJ1-2; weak D call: TRBD1 (6 bases). The germline gives CDR1 KGHSH, CDR2 LQKENI. CDR3 length: 15 amino acids. Trimming took off 5 bases at V and 0 bases at J, with 13 bases between the two ends. CDR3 coding DNA: TGTGCCAGCTCAGACACAGGGTACGCTAACTATGGCTACACCTTC. Amino acid sequence: CASSDTGYANYGYTF. Full variable domain (outside the CDR3, taken from reference TRBV18 and TRBJ1-2): NAGVMQNPRHLVRRRGQEARLRCSPMKGHSHVYWYRQLPEEGLKFMVYLQKENIIDESGMPKERFSAEFPKEGPSILRIQQVVRGDSAAYFCASSDTGYANYGYTFGSGTRLTVV.

J is TRBJ1-2 and V is TRBV9, with no clear D. This CDR3 is built from 13 residues. V was trimmed by 2 bases and J by 8 bases, leaving 13 bases between them. The germline CDR1 and CDR2 sequences are SGDLS and YYNGEE. This CDR3 is CASSVGQTRGYTF. The CDR3 DNA reads TGTGCCAGCAGCGTTGGGCAGACTAGGGGCTACACCTTC.

V gene TRBV5-1 combines with J gene TRBJ1-2, with TRBD1 as a possible D gene (5 bases). V shed 0 bases and J shed 7 bases, with 13 bases lying between them. The CDR3 has 14 residues. Germline CDR1 and CDR2: SGHRS and YFSETQ. CDR3 sequence: CASSLAGSGCGYTF. Written as DNA, the CDR3 is TGCGCCAGCAGCTTGGCAGGGTCTGGGTGTGGCTACACCTTC.

The J gene is TRBJ1-1, the V gene TRBV7-2, with D unresolved. Germline CDR1 is SGHTA and CDR2 is FQGNSA. Trimming pared 0 bases from V and 1 base from J, leaving 6 bases between. This CDR3 has 14 amino acids. In DNA form, the CDR3 reads TGTGCCAGCAGCTTAGCCAGCCGGAACACTGAAGCTTTCTTT. It translates to CASSLASRNTEAFF.